The source of this TCR beta chain is a study of response to subunit inactivated influenza vaccine. Whole-study results and caveats: Researchers suggested that each seasonal influenza vaccination recruits few new T cells.

Per the germline V gene, CDR1 is SGHRS and CDR2 is YFSETQ. The CDR3 runs 14 residues. Trimming left V 5 bases short and J 4 bases short, with 14 bases between. TCRdb redid the calling of the RT-PCR reads with MiXCR, one entry per CDR3 protein. The sample has a few hundred thousand distinct CDR3 sequences, around a fifth seen once. In regard to this clonotype: What it binds is not known.

The chain uses TRBV5-1 and TRBJ2-3, with a tentative D call TRBD2 (5 bases). Sequencing used PBMCs from blood, obtained approximately 20 months after vaccination. This sequence was found in a man in his fifties or sixties who received an inactivated influenza vaccine. The CDR3 coding sequence is TGCGCCAGCAGATTTACTAGTGTCGCAGATACGCAGTATTTT. It translates to CASRFTSVADTQYF.